This T cell receptor (beta chain) was sequenced in a study of blood T cell repertoires in COVID-19 (dated by TCRdb to 2020 to 2021). About the investigation overall: Samples covering the acute and convalescent phases of COVID-19 were provided by collaborators in the United States, Italy and Spain. The dataset comprised deeply sampled blood TCRbeta repertoires from subjects exposed to, actively infected with, or recovered from COVID-19. Where available, HLA class I and class II types were obtained from metadata supplied by the sample provider rather than from assay-based typing. Nearly every sample came with metadata listing a de-identified subject ID, COVID-19 status, age in years and sex. The samples were drawn from the first 160 participants of the ongoing ImmuneRACE study and from 1,254 subjects provided by 6 global collaborators. The repertoires were made available in a free public database intended to serve as a resource for research on the immune response to SARS-CoV-2. The prospective study material was composed of cDNA or gDNA derived from T cells, B-cell-depleted T cells, or PBMCs. Overall study outcomes, separate from this receptor: Clinical and demographic metadata were provided uncurated, with the amount varying by source and participant.

Collaborating institutions collected whole blood in K2EDTA tubes following their own protocols. For TCRbeta analysis, collaborators shipped samples in one of three forms: frozen whole blood, isolated PBMCs, or DNA extracted from either of those sample types. The immunoSEQ Assay, a bias-controlled multiplex PCR, was used to amplify TCRbeta CDR3 regions from genomic DNA. The original pipeline was this. Nucleated cell counts per sample were estimated from amplification of reference gene primers within the assay. To quantify the absolute abundance of each unique TCRbeta CDR3 rearrangement, sequence reads were collapsed and filtered. Productive Simpson clonality was computed per sample as the square root of Simpson's diversity index over productive rearrangements. In TCRdb, the immuneACCESS table is reduced to in-frame sequences with V and J assigned. These tables do not hold every clone; where another copy was compared, an unresolved V gene accounts for under half, and the others remain unexplained. That table gives V, J and clone size, and the DNA gave D and trimming. Here the sample has more than 55,000 clones; approximately 82% occur a single time. More than 9.5% of the sample comes from the top ten.

Trimming costs V 0 bases and J 4 bases, and their ends lie 10 bases apart. The germline V gene supplies CDR1 SGHRS and CDR2 YFSETQ. There are 14 amino acids in the CDR3, from cysteine to phenylalanine inclusive. The read is trimmed to its CDR3 DNA, 42 bases read in frame from base 1. A single count supports this clone. The clone's antigen remains unknown. Base qualities are not at hand, and no much larger clone is one base apart. The receptor chain draws on TRBV5-1 and TRBJ1-2, with TRBD1 perhaps the D gene, on 5 matching bases. This clonotype was obtained from an elderly woman with acute or convalescent COVID-19. Sequencing was performed on peripheral blood. The nucleotide sequence is given as TGCGCCAGCAGCTTGGCCCAGGGCCCCTATGGCTACACCTTC. It is translated as CASSLAQGPYGYTF.